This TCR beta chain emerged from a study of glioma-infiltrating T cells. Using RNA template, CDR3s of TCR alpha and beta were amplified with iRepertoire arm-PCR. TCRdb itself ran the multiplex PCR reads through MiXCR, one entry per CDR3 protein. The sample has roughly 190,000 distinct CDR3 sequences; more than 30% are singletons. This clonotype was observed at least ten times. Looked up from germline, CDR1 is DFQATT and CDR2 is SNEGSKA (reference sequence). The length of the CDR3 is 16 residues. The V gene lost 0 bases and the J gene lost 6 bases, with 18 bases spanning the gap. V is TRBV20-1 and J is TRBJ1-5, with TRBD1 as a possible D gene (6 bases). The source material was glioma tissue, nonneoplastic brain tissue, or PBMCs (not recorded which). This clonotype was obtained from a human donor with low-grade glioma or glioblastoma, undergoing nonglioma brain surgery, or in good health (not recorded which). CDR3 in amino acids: CSARDPRGGAGQPQHF. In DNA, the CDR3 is TGCAGTGCTAGAGACCCGCGGGGGGGGGCGGGTCAGCCCCAGCATTTT.